These 27 T cell receptor beta chains share one sample of origin, sequenced in a study of control samples from healthy donors and cancer patients. The protocol was immunoSEQ multiplex PCR, while the TCRdb copy is restricted to in-frame clones and leaves out a portion. Here the sample spans 79,000 or so clones, around nine tenths being singletons. Sequenced: PBMCs. The receptors come from a woman aged 50 to 65 with colorectal cancer.

The chain joins TRBV28 to TRBJ2-3; tentatively, D is TRBD2 (7 bases). Trimming removed 3 bases from V and 0 bases from J, with 13 bases in between. CDR3 length equals 16 residues. The germline V gene has CDR1 MDHEN and CDR2 SYDVKM. The CDR3 DNA sequence: TGTGCCAGCAGTTTGGGCGGGGGCCGGAGCACAGATACGCAGTATTTT. Its protein product is CASSLGGGRSTDTQYF.

This rearrangement joins TRBV10-1 to TRBJ2-1; 8 bases match TRBD2. Germline trimming cut 6 bases from V and 2 bases from J; bases unmatched to any gene: 0. There are 13 residues in the CDR3. The germline V gene encodes CDR1 WNHNN and CDR2 SYGVQD (reference sequence). CDR3 protein: CASSGGAYNEQFF. The CDR3 DNA sequence: TGCGCCAGCAGCGGGGGGGCCTACAATGAGCAGTTCTTC.

The V and J genes are TRBV28 and TRBJ1-1; a weak D match, TRBD1 (6 bases). The V and J ends lost 2 bases and 0 bases respectively, with 7 bases between them. Germline V gene sequence: CDR1 MDHEN, CDR2 SYDVKM. This CDR3 spans 14 amino acids. The chain's CDR3 is CASSLGGMNTEAFF. CDR3 bases: TGTGCCAGCAGTTTAGGGGGCATGAACACTGAAGCTTTCTTT.

The chain couples TRBV5-1 to TRBJ2-1; 14 bases are shared with TRBD2. The CDR3 contains 15 residues. The germline V gene has CDR1 SGHRS and CDR2 YFSETQ. V gave up 3 bases and J gave up 9 bases; unmatched junction bases: 5. In DNA, the CDR3 is TGCGCCAGCAGCTCCGGGACTAGCGGGGGCGCTGAGCAGTTCTTC. The encoded protein is CASSSGTSGGAEQFF.

V and J are TRBV4-3 and TRBJ1-1; TRBD1 matches at 9 bases. The V and J ends lost 4 bases and 4 bases, in that order; junction bases with no gene match: 4. CDR1 and CDR2 from the germline V gene are LGHNA and YSLEER. The CDR3 runs 14 residues. Here the CDR3 reads CASSPGTGSTEAFF. The CDR3 coding sequence is TGCGCCAGCAGCCCGGGGACAGGGTCCACTGAAGCTTTCTTT.

The chain employs TRBV19 and TRBJ1-5; 9 bases map to TRBD1. Germline CDR1 LNHDA, CDR2 SQIVND (reference sequence). This CDR3 region has 17 residues. Trimming at V came to 3 bases and at J to 2 bases, leaving 8 bases not matched to a gene. CDR3 DNA: TGTGCCAGTAGTATGGCGAGACAGGGGGATGGCAATCAGCCCCAGCATTTT. It codes for CASSMARQGDGNQPQHF.

This chain's CDR3 is CASSHGQGINEQFF. The CDR3 DNA is TGTGCCAGTAGCCACGGACAGGGGATCAATGAGCAGTTCTTC. The rearrangement joins TRBV19 to TRBJ2-1, with 9 bases aligning to TRBD1. Germline CDR1 and CDR2: LNHDA and SQIVND (reference sequence). J gave up 6 bases and V 6 bases, and 6 bases lay outside the gene matches. This CDR3 has 14 amino acids.

This clone was seen once. This rearrangement joins TRBV5-6 to TRBJ2-7, with D maybe TRBD2 (6 bases). Trimming took 0 bases from V and 6 from J, leaving 16 bases between them. The germline gives CDR1 SGHDT, CDR2 YYEEEE. This CDR3 comprises 15 residues. CDR3 amino acids: CASSLEEGRYGEQYV. The CDR3 region has the DNA TGTGCCAGCAGCTTGGAGGAGGGGAGGTATGGCGAGCAGTACGTC.

The rearrangement links TRBV5-4 to TRBJ1-1, with 8 bases matching TRBD1. In germline, CDR1 is SGHNT, CDR2 YYREEE (reference sequence). The CDR3 has 13 amino acids. V lost 1 base to trimming and J lost 4 bases; unmatched junction nucleotides: 0. CDR3 sequence (DNA): TGTGCCAGCAGCTTGACAGGGGGCACTGAAGCTTTCTTT. It translates to CASSLTGGTEAFF.

The chain couples TRBV30 to TRBJ1-1; no definite D call. Trimming shortened V by 0 bases and J by 0 bases, and 17 bases separated the two germline ends. The CDR3 loop spans 17 amino acids. Germline CDR1 is GTSNPN and CDR2 is SVGIG (reference sequence). This CDR3 reads CAWSVLSLGQLNTEAFF. DNA of the CDR3: TGTGCCTGGAGTGTATTGTCGCTTGGCCAGTTGAACACTGAAGCTTTCTTT.

This clone was seen only once. The CDR3 DNA is TGTGCCAGTTGCCGGGCTAGCGGGCAAGAGACCCAGTACTTC. It translates to CASCRASGQETQYF. The genes are TRBV27 and TRBJ2-5, with TRBD2 identical over 8 bases. The length of the CDR3 is 14 residues. Germline assignment: CDR1 MNHEY and CDR2 SMNVEV (reference sequence). V lost 9 bases and J lost 2; bases outside the gene matches: 8.

The CDR3 protein is CASSPRSSGGTYEQYV. The CDR3 nucleotides are TGTGCCAGCTCACCACGTTCTAGCGGGGGTACCTACGAGCAGTACGTC. V and J are TRBV18 and TRBJ2-7; 10 nucleotides align to TRBD2. This CDR3 contains 16 residues. Per the germline V gene, CDR1 is KGHSH and CDR2 is LQKENI. Unmatched junction bases numbered 5, after V lost 1 base and J lost 2 bases.

The chain uses TRBV3-1 (or the pseudogene TRBV3-2) and TRBJ2-7, with 9 bases aligning to TRBD2. Unmatched junction bases numbered 3, after V lost 4 bases and J lost 2 bases. The length of the CDR3 is 14 residues. Germline V gene data show CDR1 as LGHDT and CDR2 as YNNKEL (reference sequence). CDR3: CASSRQRGAYEQYV. CDR3 nucleotide sequence: TGTGCCAGCAGCCGGCAGCGGGGGGCCTACGAGCAGTACGTC.

V gene TRBV7-6 combines with J gene TRBJ2-5; TRBD1 agrees at 9 bases. The germline V gene encodes CDR1 SGHVS and CDR2 FNYEAQ. The junction had 4 bases not matched to a gene; V was cut back by 5 bases and J by 3 bases. This CDR3 region has 14 residues. The CDR3 loop is CASSRGQGKETQYF. CDR3 DNA sequence: TGTGCCAGCAGCCGGGGACAGGGCAAAGAGACCCAGTACTTC.

The rearrangement joins TRBV28 to TRBJ2-3, with D uncertain. V was shortened by 7 bases and J by 2 bases, with 7 bases between the two germline ends. CDR3 length equals 12 residues. The V gene's germline CDR1 is MDHEN and CDR2 SYDVKM. The CDR3 spells CASISPTDTQYF. CDR3 sequence (DNA): TGTGCCAGCATTTCGCCCACAGATACGCAGTATTTT. The entire variable domain, with the rest obtained from reference TRBV28 and TRBJ2-3, is as follows: DVKVTQSSRYLVKRTGEKVFLECVQDMDHENMFWYRQDPGLGLRLIYFSYDVKMKEKGDIPEGYSVSREKKERFSLILESASTNQTSMYLCASISPTDTQYFGPGTRLTVL.

J is TRBJ1-2 and V is TRBV7-3, with a weak D call TRBD1 (5 bases). Germline CDR1 SGHTA, CDR2 FQGTGA. The CDR3 consists of 13 residues. Deletions cut 4 bases from V and 7 bases from J, with 13 bases between. The CDR3 is CASSSAGLGGYTF. In nucleotides, the CDR3 is TGTGCCAGCAGCTCCGCGGGACTTGGTGGCTACACCTTC.

This rearrangement joins TRBV7-2 to TRBJ1-6; tentatively, D is TRBD1 (5 bases). Germline lookup yields CDR1 SGHTA and CDR2 FQGNSA. V was pared by 1 base and J by 9 bases, with 16 bases between. The CDR3 length is 16 residues. Here the CDR3 reads CASSLGRDRASSPLHF. CDR3 coding DNA: TGTGCCAGCAGCTTAGGTAGAGACAGAGCCAGTTCACCCCTCCACTTT.

The V and J genes are TRBV28 and TRBJ1-1; D remains unclear. The CDR3 sequence is 15 residues long. Per the germline V gene, CDR1 is MDHEN and CDR2 is SYDVKM. V lost 3 bases and J lost 1, with 12 bases in between. CDR3 in DNA: TGTGCCAGCAGTTTTCTATCTACGGGGAACACTGAAGCTTTCTTT. Protein product: CASSFLSTGNTEAFF.

In its sample, this clone was seen a few times. This rearrangement joins TRBV2 to TRBJ2-2; 7 bases map to TRBD1. The V segment lost 6 bases and the J segment 5 bases; nucleotides outside the gene matches: 6. Germline lookup yields CDR1 SNHLY and CDR2 FYNNEI. The CDR3 has 14 residues. CDR3 amino acids: CASRGGSGTGELFF. CDR3 DNA: TGTGCCAGCAGAGGGGGCTCGGGGACCGGGGAGCTGTTTTTT. Full variable domain (remainder filled in from reference TRBV2 and TRBJ2-2): EPEVTQTPSHQVTQMGQEVILRCVPISNHLYFYWYRQILGQKVEFLVSFYNNEISEKSEIFDDQFSVERPDGSNFTLKIRSTKLEDSAMYFCASRGGSGTGELFFGEGSRLTVL.

The rearrangement links TRBV24-1 to TRBJ2-3; TRBD2 is a possible D gene (6 bases). This CDR3 spans 17 amino acids. Trimming stripped 4 bases from V and 2 bases from J, with 18 bases between. The germline CDR1 and CDR2 sequences are KGHDR and SFDVKD. DNA of the CDR3: TGTGCCACCAGTGACCCGATCTCCTGGGAGGACACAGATACGCAGTATTTT. As protein: CATSDPISWEDTDTQYF.

CDR3 residues: CAISESGTANEKLFF. CDR3 DNA: TGTGCCATCAGTGAGTCGGGGACAGCTAATGAAAAACTGTTTTTT. V and J are TRBV10-3 and TRBJ1-4; TRBD1 matches 7 bases. Germline assignment: CDR1 ENHRY and CDR2 SYGVKD. J lost 3 bases, V lost 0 bases, and 1 base had no gene match. CDR3 length: 15 amino acids.

The chain joins TRBV3-1 (or the pseudogene TRBV3-2) to TRBJ2-5; D call uncertain. The CDR3 extends over 12 amino acids. Germline loops: CDR1 LGHDT, CDR2 YNNKEL (reference sequence). Between the trimmed V and J ends, which lost 0 bases and 5 bases, there was a span of 4 bases. CDR3: CASSQDLETQYF. In DNA form, the CDR3 reads TGTGCCAGCAGCCAAGATTTGGAGACCCAGTACTTC.

This rearrangement joins TRBV29-1 to TRBJ2-2; a possible D gene is TRBD2 (6 bases). Germline CDR1 SQVTM, CDR2 ANQGSEA. This CDR3 has 14 residues. V was clipped by 4 bases and J by 5 bases, with 14 bases between them. The CDR3 is CSVAGWGETGELFF. The CDR3, as DNA: TGCAGCGTTGCCGGTTGGGGGGAGACCGGGGAGCTGTTTTTT.

DNA for the CDR3: TGCAGCGTTGGGGCCAGGGAGGGAGCCGGGACCGGGGAGCTGTTTTTT. The encoded protein is CSVGAREGAGTGELFF. The V call is TRBV29-1, the J call TRBJ2-2; 7 bases agree with TRBD2. The CDR3 has 16 amino acids. Germline V gives CDR1 SQVTM, CDR2 ANQGSEA. The V gene end was trimmed by 4 bases and the J gene end by 5 bases; junction bases not matched to a gene: 13.

The chain employs TRBV7-9 and TRBJ1-1, with D perhaps TRBD1 (5 bases). Germline V gives CDR1 SEHNR, CDR2 FQNEAQ (reference sequence). The CDR3 is made up of 15 amino acids. Trimming cost V 4 bases and J 4 bases, with 16 bases left between them. The DNA of the CDR3 is TGTGCCAGCAGCTCCGGACAACCCGGGGTCACTGAAGCTTTCTTT. This translates into CASSSGQPGVTEAFF.

The CDR3 DNA follows: TGCGCCAGCAGTCTAGAGACAGGGAGCACAGATACGCAGTATTTT. Residues: CASSLETGSTDTQYF. V is TRBV4-3 and J is TRBJ2-3; 7 bases align to TRBD1. The germline CDR1 and CDR2 sequences are LGHNA and YSLEER. J gave up 0 bases and V 6 bases, and 6 bases lay outside the gene matches. The CDR3 extends over 15 amino acids.

The rearrangement links TRBV28 to TRBJ1-2; TRBD1 matches 7 bases. V was pared by 6 bases and J by 4 bases, with 8 bases of the junction left unmatched. CDR3 length: 14 residues. The germline gives CDR1 MDHEN, CDR2 SYDVKM. CDR3 bases: TGTGCCAGCAGCCTACTACAGGGGACCTATGGCTACACCTTC. Residues: CASSLLQGTYGYTF.